This T cell receptor beta chain comes out of a study of blood T cell repertoires in COVID-19. As for the study in general: From the United States, Italy and Spain came samples of acute and convalescent COVID-19.

Assay: immunoSEQ multiplex PCR; the TCRdb copy retains only in-frame clones and omits some. Found here are around 300,000 clones, 75% to 95% of them singletons; the top ten hold roughly 7.3%. Seattle researchers signed up patients amid active infection and tracked them longitudinally. V shed 3 bases, J shed 5 bases, and the junction held 7 bases outside the gene matches. The length of the CDR3 is 15 residues. Germline CDR1 is SGHAT and CDR2 is FQDESV (reference sequence). Sample: peripheral blood. The receptor's source is a woman under 40 with COVID-19, enrolled during active disease. The genes are TRBV11-1 and TRBJ2-5, with 9 positions matching TRBD1. The CDR3 loop is CASSLRDRDWETQYF. CDR3 DNA: TGTGCCAGCAGCTTGAGGGACAGGGATTGGGAGACCCAGTACTTC.